These 32 T cell receptor beta chains came from one sample sequenced in a study of cytomegalovirus exposure and HLA in healthy donors. Amplification used 60 Vbeta primers and 13 Jbeta primers. Clones were sequenced by immunoSEQ multiplex PCR, and TCRdb holds only the in-frame ones, with some missing. Among about 200,000 clones listed, 82% were seen once. Sequences were obtained from PBMCs. The receptors here all came from a woman aged 40 to 50 in good health and CMV-seronegative.

The chain carries TRBV30 and TRBJ2-4, with D perhaps TRBD1 (5 bases). Trimming removed 3 bases at V and 0 bases at J, with 9 bases between. Germline CDR1 GTSNPN, CDR2 SVGIG (reference sequence). The CDR3 covers 14 residues. The CDR3 sequence: CAWSLDRAKNIQYF. The DNA of the CDR3 is TGTGCCTGGAGCCTAGACAGAGCCAAAAACATTCAGTACTTC.

A few counts support this clone. J is TRBJ1-5 and V is TRBV4-1; possibly TRBD1 for D (5 bases). The germline V and J ends were trimmed by 1 base and 3 bases, with 7 bases remaining between them. CDR3 length: 14 amino acids. The V gene's germline CDR1 is MGHRA and CDR2 YSYEKL. DNA of the CDR3: TGCGCCAGCAGCCAAGGACAGCTCAATCAGCCCCAGCATTTT. This sequence encodes CASSQGQLNQPQHF.

This chain joins TRBV28 and TRBJ1-1, with TRBD1 matching 7 bases. Germline assignment: CDR1 MDHEN and CDR2 SYDVKM. The length of the CDR3 is 13 residues. V lost 3 bases to trimming and J lost 7 bases; unmatched junction nucleotides: 5. The CDR3 here is CASSFYGQVEAFF. The DNA for the CDR3 is TGTGCCAGCAGTTTCTACGGACAGGTTGAAGCTTTCTTT.

The chain couples TRBV2 to TRBJ2-2; 10 nucleotides line up with TRBD2. The CDR3 has 18 amino acids. V lost 6 bases, J lost 4 bases, and 14 bases stayed unmatched. Germline values: CDR1 SNHLY, CDR2 FYNNEI. CDR3 amino acids: CASRLAGSRYRGTGELFF. As DNA, the CDR3 is TGTGCCAGCAGACTAGCGGGATCTCGATATCGGGGCACCGGGGAGCTGTTTTTT.

J is TRBJ2-1 and V is TRBV18; D not resolved. Germline V gene sequence: CDR1 KGHSH, CDR2 LQKENI. This CDR3 contains 15 residues. Trimming took off 3 bases at V and 8 bases at J, with 17 bases between the two ends. CDR3 protein: CASSPMSRRSDEQFF. For the CDR3, the DNA is TGTGCCAGCTCACCCATGTCCAGGCGCAGTGATGAGCAGTTCTTC. Together with reference TRBV18 and TRBJ2-1, the CDR3 gives the full variable domain: NAGVMQNPRHLVRRRGQEARLRCSPMKGHSHVYWYRQLPEEGLKFMVYLQKENIIDESGMPKERFSAEFPKEGPSILRIQQVVRGDSAAYFCASSPMSRRSDEQFFGPGTRLTVL.

The rearrangement uses TRBV7-8 and TRBJ1-1, with D unclear. The germline V gene has CDR1 SGHVS and CDR2 FQNEAQ. Trimming cost V 11 bases and J 1 base, with 14 bases left between them. The CDR3 is 13 residues long. Here the CDR3 reads CADRQVTNTEAFF. In DNA form, the CDR3 reads TGTGCCGATCGGCAGGTAACGAACACTGAAGCTTTCTTT.

This clone has a single count. The chain is built from TRBV4-2 and TRBJ2-1, with 8 bases aligning to TRBD2. V gave up 1 base and J gave up 4 bases; unmatched junction bases: 9. CDR1 is LGHNA and CDR2 is YNFKEQ in the germline V gene. The length of the CDR3 is 17 residues. The CDR3 nucleotides are TGTGCCAGCAGCCAAGGGCCGGGACTAGAACTGTACAATGAGCAGTTCTTC. This codes for CASSQGPGLELYNEQFF.

The CDR3 DNA reads TGTGCCAGCCTCCTGTATCCCAATGAGCAGTTCTTC. Its translation is CASLLYPNEQFF. The rearrangement links TRBV6-1 to TRBJ2-1; D ambiguous. The CDR3 runs 12 residues. V shed 8 bases and J shed 6 bases, with 11 bases lying between them. The germline V gene has CDR1 MNHNS and CDR2 SASEGT.

This clone appeared a single time. The chain combines TRBV6-6 with TRBJ2-7; 9 bases are a match to TRBD2. The length of the CDR3 is 15 residues. Germline CDR1 MNHNY, CDR2 SVGAGI (reference sequence). Germline trimming cut 5 bases from V and 3 bases from J; bases unmatched to any gene: 8. CDR3 loop: CASSTGTSLNYEQYF. The CDR3 nucleotides are TGTGCCAGCAGTACCGGGACTAGCCTCAACTACGAGCAGTACTTC.

The CDR3 DNA sequence: TGTGCCAGCAGCTTAAGTGAGGGTTATGGGTACGAGCAGTACTTC. The encoded protein is CASSLSEGYGYEQYF. The chain couples TRBV5-5 to TRBJ2-7, with D tentatively TRBD2 (5 bases). Trimming shortened V by 2 bases and J by 4 bases, and 16 bases separated the two germline ends. The CDR3 has 15 amino acids. The germline V gene encodes CDR1 SGHKS and CDR2 YYEKEE (reference sequence).

This clone has a handful of counts. The same CDR3 arises from other DNA sequences in this sample as well. The gene calls are TRBV29-1 and TRBJ1-1; D ambiguous. Looked up from germline, CDR1 is SQVTM and CDR2 is ANQGSEA. V gave up 4 bases and J gave up 4 bases, with 10 bases separating them. The CDR3 length is 12 residues. CDR3 bases: TGCAGCGTTGTAGACCCGGGCACTGAAGCTTTCTTT. It yields the protein CSVVDPGTEAFF.

This clone has more than one count but fewer than ten. The chain is built from TRBV5-1 and TRBJ2-1; 9 bases fit TRBD2. CDR1 and CDR2 from the germline V gene are SGHRS and YFSETQ. The CDR3 has 16 residues. V was pared by 0 bases and J by 5 bases, with 6 bases of the junction left unmatched. The CDR3 DNA reads TGCGCCAGCAGCTTGGGGGGACTAGCTATAGACAATGAGCAGTTCTTC. It encodes CASSLGGLAIDNEQFF.

The chain joins TRBV27 to TRBJ2-5; TRBD2 is a possible D gene (5 bases). V shed 6 bases and J shed 5 bases, with 19 bases lying between them. CDR1 is MNHEY, CDR2 SMNVEV, per germline (reference sequence). The CDR3 sequence is 15 residues long. CDR3 sequence: CASSRRSALSETQYF. CDR3 nucleotides: TGTGCCAGCAGCCGGAGGTCTGCGTTAAGTGAGACCCAGTACTTC.

The chain recombines TRBV5-5 with TRBJ2-2; 7 bases align to TRBD1. V lost 4 bases to trimming and J lost 0 bases; unmatched junction nucleotides: 6. The CDR3 has 16 amino acids. From germline, CDR1 is SGHKS and CDR2 YYEKEE (reference sequence). CDR3 amino acids: CASSPQGVPNTGELFF. CDR3 nucleotide sequence: TGTGCCAGCAGCCCCCAGGGGGTACCGAACACCGGGGAGCTGTTTTTT.

V gene TRBV9 combines with J gene TRBJ1-1; D is possibly TRBD1 (5 bases). Trimming left V 7 bases short and J 3 bases short, with 13 bases between. From germline, CDR1 is SGDLS and CDR2 YYNGEE. The CDR3 covers 13 residues. CDR3 loop: CASALGGHTEAFF. For the CDR3, the DNA is TGTGCCAGCGCCTTGGGGGGTCACACTGAAGCTTTCTTT.

This clone was observed a few times. The rearrangement uses TRBV7-9 and TRBJ2-5, with 8 bases lining up with TRBD2. With V trimmed by 5 bases and J by 3 bases, 8 bases remained unmatched. Germline V CDR1 and CDR2: SEHNR, FQNEAQ (reference sequence). There are 15 residues in the CDR3. CDR3 amino acids: CASSRDAGLEETQYF. CDR3 nucleotides: TGTGCCAGCAGCCGAGACGCGGGACTAGAAGAGACCCAGTACTTC.

The sample holds one count of this clone. The chain recombines TRBV15 with TRBJ2-2, with D possibly being TRBD2 (5 bases). This CDR3 is built from 14 residues. Germline loops: CDR1 LNHNV, CDR2 YYDKDF (reference sequence). Trimming cost V 0 bases and J 5 bases, with 7 bases left between them. Written as DNA, the CDR3 is TGTGCCACCAGCAGAGAAGCGGCGACCGGGGAGCTGTTTTTT. Protein: CATSREAATGELFF.

The chain carries TRBV7-9 and TRBJ1-5; 9 bases fit TRBD2. The J call could be wrong; TRBJ2-3 is a better fit for the DNA end. The length of the CDR3 is 15 residues. The germline CDR1 and CDR2 sequences are SEHNR and FQNEAQ (reference sequence). The CDR3 coding sequence is TGTGCCAGCAGCGCGGGGGGGGCGGTAAATCAGCCCCAGTATTTT. Encoded protein: CASSAGGAVNQPQYF.

The CDR3 nucleotides are TGTGCCAGCAGTTACTCTTCAGGGGGCGATGGCTACACCTTC. Translating it yields CASSYSSGGDGYTF. The rearrangement joins TRBV6-6 to TRBJ1-2; 8 bases are shared with TRBD1. Germline lookup yields CDR1 MNHNY and CDR2 SVGAGI (reference sequence). The junction had 3 bases not matched to a gene; V was cut back by 0 bases and J by 6 bases. This CDR3 is 14 amino acids long.

The rearrangement joins TRBV19 to TRBJ1-2; TRBD1 matches at 8 bases. The J segment lost 12 bases and the V segment lost 4 bases, leaving 7 bases of the junction unmatched. The length of the CDR3 is 12 residues. Germline V gives CDR1 LNHDA, CDR2 SQIVND (reference sequence). This CDR3 is CASSTRTGKDTF. The CDR3 bases are TGTGCCAGTAGTACCCGGACAGGGAAGGACACCTTC. The whole variable domain, filled in from reference TRBV19 and TRBJ1-2, reads DGGITQSPKYLFRKEGQNVTLSCEQNLNHDAMYWYRQDPGQGLRLIYYSQIVNDFQKGDIAEGYSVSREKKESFPLTVTSAQKNPTAFYLCASSTRTGKDTFGSGTRLTVV.

This clone was recorded a few times. V and J are TRBV4-1 and TRBJ2-3; TRBD2 matches at 10 bases. The CDR3 is 15 amino acids. The ends lost 1 base at V and 6 bases at J; junction bases unmatched: 4. Germline CDR1 and CDR2: MGHRA and YSYEKL. The CDR3 loop reads CASSQVAGGRDTQYF. The CDR3, as DNA: TGCGCCAGCAGCCAAGTAGCGGGAGGAAGGGATACGCAGTATTTT.

The chain employs TRBV6-5 and TRBJ2-7; 8 nucleotides agree with TRBD1. CDR1 is MNHEY, CDR2 SVGAGI, per germline. The CDR3 spans 15 residues. V dropped 7 bases and J dropped 5; count of bases not matched to a gene: 13. CDR3 coding DNA: TGTGCCAGCATCTCGAGGCAGGGGGCGGCCCACGAGCAGTACTTC. The encoded protein is CASISRQGAAHEQYF.

The rearrangement joins TRBV27 to TRBJ2-5, with a tentative D call TRBD1 (7 bases). The germline V gene has CDR1 MNHEY and CDR2 SMNVEV (reference sequence). The CDR3 length is 14 residues. Trimming left V 6 bases short and J 4 bases short, with 15 bases between. The CDR3 coding sequence is TGTGCCAGCAGCCGACAGGGAGGACGAGAGACCCAGTACTTC. Translated, it gives CASSRQGGRETQYF.

The chain employs TRBV9 and TRBJ2-1; 11 bases are a match to TRBD1. This CDR3 is built from 23 residues. Germline CDR1 and CDR2: SGDLS and YYNGEE. V shed 4 bases and J 4 bases; nucleotides not matched to a gene: 28. The CDR3 reads CASSFPQGGPAGQGVMGYNEQFF. As DNA, the CDR3 is TGTGCCAGCAGCTTTCCCCAAGGTGGGCCGGCGGGACAGGGGGTCATGGGGTACAATGAGCAGTTCTTC.

This clone was seen only a few times. The chain employs TRBV28 and TRBJ1-1; TRBD1 is a possible D gene (6 bases). The germline V and J ends were trimmed by 7 bases and 8 bases, with 20 bases remaining between them. This CDR3 is 14 amino acids long. Germline V gene sequence: CDR1 MDHEN, CDR2 SYDVKM. CDR3 region: CASTERGFEREAFF. In DNA, the CDR3 is TGTGCCAGCACCGAAAGGGGGTTTGAGAGAGAAGCTTTCTTT.

V gene TRBV4-1 combines with J gene TRBJ2-1, with 11 positions matching TRBD2. CDR3 length: 16 residues. With V trimmed by 4 bases and J by 6 bases, 8 bases remained unmatched. Germline V gene lookup returns CDR1 MGHRA and CDR2 YSYEKL. The CDR3 nucleotides read TGCGCCAGCAGCCGGACTAGCGGGTTGGTCGGCAATGAGCAGTTCTTC. This gives the protein CASSRTSGLVGNEQFF.

The rearrangement links TRBV9 to TRBJ2-7; D may be TRBD2 (7 bases). The CDR3 is 16 amino acids. Per germline, CDR1 SGDLS and CDR2 YYNGEE. V was cut by 4 bases and J by 2 bases, with 19 bases left in between. The CDR3 spells CASSPLGGAGAYEQYF. CDR3 in DNA: TGTGCCAGCAGCCCCCTAGGGGGGGCGGGGGCCTACGAGCAGTACTTC.

This chain uses TRBV7-2 with TRBJ2-1; 13 bases agree with TRBD2. Trimming at V came to 1 base and at J to 8 bases, leaving 2 bases not matched to a gene. The CDR3 loop spans 15 amino acids. CDR1 and CDR2 from the germline V gene are SGHTA and FQGNSA. This chain's CDR3 is CASSLGLAGGDEQFF. CDR3 bases: TGTGCCAGCAGCTTAGGACTAGCGGGAGGCGATGAGCAGTTCTTC. The whole variable domain, filled in from reference TRBV7-2 and TRBJ2-1, reads GAGVSQSPSNKVTEKGKDVELRCDPISGHTALYWYRQSLGQGLEFLIYFQGNSAPDKSGLPSDRFSAERTGGSVSTLTIQRTQQEDSAVYLCASSLGLAGGDEQFFGPGTRLTVL.

This clone was counted once. The rearrangement links TRBV7-9 to TRBJ2-5, with 7 bases matching TRBD2. This CDR3 region has 14 residues. The germline V gene has CDR1 SEHNR and CDR2 FQNEAQ (reference sequence). CDR3 coding DNA: TGTGTCTCTGGGACCAGCGGGATAAAAGAGACCCAGTACTTC. This gives the protein CVSGTSGIKETQYF.

This chain uses TRBV5-8 with TRBJ1-6; 7 bases fit TRBD1. V dropped 3 bases and J dropped 7; count of bases not matched to a gene: 7. The CDR3 consists of 15 residues. Germline CDR1 SGHTS, CDR2 YDEGEE. This chain's CDR3 is CASSWGDRGNSPLHF. CDR3 nucleotide sequence: TGTGCCAGCAGCTGGGGGGACAGAGGGAATTCACCCCTCCACTTT.

This clone was recorded a few times. The chain carries TRBV6-1 and TRBJ1-3; TRBD1 is a possible D gene (6 bases). CDR1 MNHNS and CDR2 SASEGT come from the germline V gene. The CDR3 consists of 17 residues. Between the trimmed V and J ends, which lost 1 base and 4 bases, there was a span of 17 bases. CDR3 coding DNA: TGTGCCAGCAGTGAAGAACATCAGGGGCTTCTGGGAAACACCATATATTTT. This gives the protein CASSEEHQGLLGNTIYF.

This chain connects TRBV2 to TRBJ2-5, with unresolved D. Between the trimmed V and J ends, which lost 6 bases and 5 bases, there was a span of 13 bases. The CDR3 has 13 amino acids. Germline V gives CDR1 SNHLY, CDR2 FYNNEI. This chain's CDR3 is CASSPGSLETQYF. CDR3 nucleotide sequence: TGTGCCAGCAGCCCCGGGTCTTTGGAGACCCAGTACTTC.